What follows is one T cell receptor beta chain and its context. These data belong to a study of CD8 T cells in Susac syndrome. Trimming left V 1 base short and J 1 base short, with 5 bases between. The V gene's germline CDR1 is SEHNR and CDR2 FQNEAQ (reference sequence). The CDR3 extends over 14 amino acids. cDNA came from roughly 0.53 to 1 ug RNA primed by random hexamers. A single record per CDR3 protein comes from TCRdb applying MiXCR to the immunoSEQ multiplex PCR reads. Of about 120,000 distinct CDR3 sequences in the sample, around 94% were seen once. This clonotype was sampled from a human donor with multiple sclerosis. The material sequenced was CD4+ T cells from PBMCs. This chain connects TRBV7-9 to TRBJ2-1, with TRBD1 as a possible D gene (5 bases). The CDR3 nucleotides read TGTGCCAGCAGCTTAGGACAGTCCTACAATGAGCAGTTCTTC. The encoded protein is CASSLGQSYNEQFF.